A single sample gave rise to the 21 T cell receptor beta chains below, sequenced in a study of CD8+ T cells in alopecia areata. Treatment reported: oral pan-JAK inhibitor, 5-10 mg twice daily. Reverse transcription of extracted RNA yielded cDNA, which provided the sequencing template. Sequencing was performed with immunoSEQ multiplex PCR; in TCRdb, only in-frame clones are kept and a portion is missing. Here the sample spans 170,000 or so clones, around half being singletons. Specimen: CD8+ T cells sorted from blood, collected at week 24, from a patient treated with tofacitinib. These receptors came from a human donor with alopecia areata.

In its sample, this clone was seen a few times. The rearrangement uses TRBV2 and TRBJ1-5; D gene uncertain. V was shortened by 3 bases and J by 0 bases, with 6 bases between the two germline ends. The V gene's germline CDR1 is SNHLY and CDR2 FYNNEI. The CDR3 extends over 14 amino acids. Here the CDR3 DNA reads TGTGCCAGCAGTGAGGGAGATAGCAATCAGCCCCAGCATTTT. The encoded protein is CASSEGDSNQPQHF.

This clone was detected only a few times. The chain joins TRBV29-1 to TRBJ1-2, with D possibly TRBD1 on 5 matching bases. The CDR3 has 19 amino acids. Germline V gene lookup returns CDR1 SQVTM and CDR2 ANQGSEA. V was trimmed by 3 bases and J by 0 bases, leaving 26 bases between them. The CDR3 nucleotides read TGCAGCGTTGACCACCCTGAGCGTGCAGAGGGGCCCACTAACTATGGCTACACCTTC. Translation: CSVDHPERAEGPTNYGYTF. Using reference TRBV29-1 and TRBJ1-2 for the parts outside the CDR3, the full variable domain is SAVISQKPSRDICQRGTSLTIQCQVDSQVTMMFWYRQQPGQSLTLIATANQGSEATYESGFVIDKFPISRPNLTFSTLTVSNMSPEDSSIYLCSVDHPERAEGPTNYGYTFGSGTRLTVV.

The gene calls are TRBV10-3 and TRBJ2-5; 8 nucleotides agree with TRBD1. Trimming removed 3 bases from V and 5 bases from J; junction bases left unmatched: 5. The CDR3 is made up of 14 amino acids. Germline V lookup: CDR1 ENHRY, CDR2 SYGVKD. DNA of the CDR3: TGTGCCATCAGTGAACCGACAGGGGAGGAGACCCAGTACTTC. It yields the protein CAISEPTGEETQYF.

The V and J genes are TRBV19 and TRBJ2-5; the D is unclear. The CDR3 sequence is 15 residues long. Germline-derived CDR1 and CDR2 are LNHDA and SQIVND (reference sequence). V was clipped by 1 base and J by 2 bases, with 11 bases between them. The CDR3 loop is CASSIGLGTQETQYF. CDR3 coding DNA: TGTGCCAGTAGTATAGGTCTCGGTACACAAGAGACCCAGTACTTC.

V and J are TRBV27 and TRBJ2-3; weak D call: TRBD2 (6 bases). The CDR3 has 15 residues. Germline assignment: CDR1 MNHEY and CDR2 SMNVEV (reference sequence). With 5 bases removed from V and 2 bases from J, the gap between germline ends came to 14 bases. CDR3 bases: TGTGCCAGCAGTCCACAGGCGGGGCCCACAGATACGCAGTATTTT. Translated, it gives CASSPQAGPTDTQYF.

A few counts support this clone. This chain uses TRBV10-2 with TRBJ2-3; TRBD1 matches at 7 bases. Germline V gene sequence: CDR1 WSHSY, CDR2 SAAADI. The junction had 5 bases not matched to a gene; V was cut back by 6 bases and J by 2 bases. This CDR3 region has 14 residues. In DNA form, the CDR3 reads TGCGCCAGCAGCTCGGGACAGTACACAGATACGCAGTATTTT. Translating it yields CASSSGQYTDTQYF.

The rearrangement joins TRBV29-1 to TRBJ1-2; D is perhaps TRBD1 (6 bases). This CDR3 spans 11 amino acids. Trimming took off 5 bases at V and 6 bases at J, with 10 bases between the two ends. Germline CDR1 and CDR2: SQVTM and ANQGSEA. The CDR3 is CSVTGRHGYTF. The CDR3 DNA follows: TGCAGCGTTACAGGGCGGCATGGCTACACCTTC.

CDR3: CSEVEPQHF. The CDR3 nucleotides are TGCAGTGAAGTTGAGCCCCAGCATTTT. The genes are TRBV20-1 and TRBJ1-5; D is unresolved. CDR1 and CDR2 from the germline V gene are DFQATT and SNEGSKA (reference sequence). The CDR3 consists of 9 residues. Trimming stripped 7 bases from V and 8 bases from J, with 6 bases between.

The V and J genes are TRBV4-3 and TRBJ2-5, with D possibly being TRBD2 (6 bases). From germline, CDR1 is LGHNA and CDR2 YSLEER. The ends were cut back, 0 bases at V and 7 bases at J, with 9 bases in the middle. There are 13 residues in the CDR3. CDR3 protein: CASSQDGRRTQYF. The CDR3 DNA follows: TGCGCCAGCAGCCAAGATGGGAGGAGGACCCAGTACTTC.

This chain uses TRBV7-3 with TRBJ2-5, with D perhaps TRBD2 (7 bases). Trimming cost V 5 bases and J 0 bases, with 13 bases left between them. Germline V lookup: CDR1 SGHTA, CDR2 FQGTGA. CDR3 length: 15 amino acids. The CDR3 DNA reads TGTGCCAGCAGCAGCACGGGGGGCAACCAAGAGACCCAGTACTTC. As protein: CASSSTGGNQETQYF.

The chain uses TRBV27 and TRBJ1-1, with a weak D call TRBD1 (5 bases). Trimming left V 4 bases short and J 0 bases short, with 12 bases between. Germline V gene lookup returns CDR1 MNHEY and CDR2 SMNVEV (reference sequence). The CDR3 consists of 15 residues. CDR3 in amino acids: CASSSLGRLNTEAFF. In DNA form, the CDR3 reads TGTGCCAGCAGTTCGCTGGGACGGTTGAACACTGAAGCTTTCTTT.

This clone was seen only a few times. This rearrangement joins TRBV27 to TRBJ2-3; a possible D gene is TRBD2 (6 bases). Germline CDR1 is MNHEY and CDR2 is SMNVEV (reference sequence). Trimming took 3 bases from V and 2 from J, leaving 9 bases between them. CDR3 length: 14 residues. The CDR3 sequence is CASSFRGTTDTQYF. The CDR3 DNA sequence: TGTGCCAGCAGTTTTCGGGGGACCACAGATACGCAGTATTTT.

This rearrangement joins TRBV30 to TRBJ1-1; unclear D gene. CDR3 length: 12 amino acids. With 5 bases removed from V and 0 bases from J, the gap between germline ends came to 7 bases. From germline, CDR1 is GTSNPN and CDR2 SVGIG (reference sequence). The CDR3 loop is CAWVQVNTEAFF. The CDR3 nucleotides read TGTGCCTGGGTCCAGGTGAACACTGAAGCTTTCTTT.

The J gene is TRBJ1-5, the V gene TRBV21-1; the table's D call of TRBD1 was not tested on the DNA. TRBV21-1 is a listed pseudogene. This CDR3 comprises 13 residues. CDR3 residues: CASSKEGAQPQHF. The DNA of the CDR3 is TGTGCCAGCAGCAAAGAGGGGGCTCAGCCCCAGCATTTT.

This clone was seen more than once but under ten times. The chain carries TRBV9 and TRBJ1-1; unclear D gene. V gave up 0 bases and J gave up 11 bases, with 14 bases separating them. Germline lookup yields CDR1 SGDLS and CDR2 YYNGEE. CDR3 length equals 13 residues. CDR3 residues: CASSVETSGGAFF. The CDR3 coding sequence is TGTGCCAGCAGCGTAGAGACCTCAGGTGGGGCTTTCTTT.

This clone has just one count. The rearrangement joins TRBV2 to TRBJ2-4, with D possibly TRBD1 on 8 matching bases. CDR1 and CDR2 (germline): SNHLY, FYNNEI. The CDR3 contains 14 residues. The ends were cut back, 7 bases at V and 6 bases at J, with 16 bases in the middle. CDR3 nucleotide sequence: TGTGCCAGCACTATGACAGGGGAGGGAAACATTCAGTACTTC. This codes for CASTMTGEGNIQYF.

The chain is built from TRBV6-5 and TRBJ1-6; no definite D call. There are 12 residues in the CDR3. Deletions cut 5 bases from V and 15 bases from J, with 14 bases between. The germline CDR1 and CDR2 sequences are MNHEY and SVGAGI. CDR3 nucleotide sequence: TGTGCCAGCAGTACCTCGGCCAGCAGCCTCCACTTT. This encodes CASSTSASSLHF.

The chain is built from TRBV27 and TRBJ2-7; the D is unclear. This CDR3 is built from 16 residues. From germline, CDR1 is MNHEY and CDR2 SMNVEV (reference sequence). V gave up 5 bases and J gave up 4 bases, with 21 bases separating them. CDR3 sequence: CASSPALGEVHYEQYF. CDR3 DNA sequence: TGTGCCAGCAGTCCCGCGTTAGGAGAGGTCCATTACGAGCAGTACTTC.

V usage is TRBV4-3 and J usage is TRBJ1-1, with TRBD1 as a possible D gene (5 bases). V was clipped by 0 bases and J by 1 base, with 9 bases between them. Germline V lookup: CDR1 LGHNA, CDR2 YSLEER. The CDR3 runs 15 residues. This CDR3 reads CASSQDGTGNTEAFF. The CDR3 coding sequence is TGCGCCAGCAGCCAAGATGGGACGGGGAACACTGAAGCTTTCTTT.

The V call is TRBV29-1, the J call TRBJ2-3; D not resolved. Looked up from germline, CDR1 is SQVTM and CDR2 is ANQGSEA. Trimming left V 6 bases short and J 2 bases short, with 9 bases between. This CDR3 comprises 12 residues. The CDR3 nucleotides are TGCAGCGTCCCCGACTCCACAGATACGCAGTATTTT. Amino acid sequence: CSVPDSTDTQYF.

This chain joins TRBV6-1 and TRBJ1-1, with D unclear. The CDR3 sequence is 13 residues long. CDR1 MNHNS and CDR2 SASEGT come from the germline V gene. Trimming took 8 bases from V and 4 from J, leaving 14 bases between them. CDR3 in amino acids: CASEFERTTEAFF. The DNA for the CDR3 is TGTGCCAGCGAGTTCGAACGAACCACTGAAGCTTTCTTT.